Only a few counts were recorded for the clone carrying this TCR beta chain. The antigen is not known. In the original processing: The study took CDR3 differences across clinicopathological groups and made a distant-metastasis classifier for papillary thyroid cancer from them. TCRdb reprocessed the PCR reads via MiXCR. For this entry, the V and J calls and clone size follow TCRdb and not the study's own pipeline. This table has tens of thousands of clones, about half appearing once. CDR1 is MNHNS and CDR2 is SASEGT in the germline V gene. Trimming cost V 7 bases and J 7 bases, with 14 bases left between them. This CDR3 comprises 12 residues. Thyroid surgery took place with no prior treatment in any patient. These data belong to a study of metastatic and nonmetastatic thyroid tumors. Background on the study: Across blood and tumor or nodule tissue, repertoires from malignant and benign thyroid patients were compared with one another. General study points: Relative to benign nodules, malignant thyroid tumors were reportedly characterized by significantly elevated TCR beta diversity in blood and tumor.

V gene TRBV6-1 combines with J gene TRBJ2-7, with D unclear. The specimen was tumor tissue. The receptor comes from a male donor with papillary thyroid cancer or a benign thyroid nodule (not recorded which). Some clones in this sample may be carry-over from other donors' samples. CDR3 sequence: CASKAQSREQYF. CDR3 sequence (DNA): TGTGCCAGCAAAGCGCAATCGAGGGAGCAGTACTTC.